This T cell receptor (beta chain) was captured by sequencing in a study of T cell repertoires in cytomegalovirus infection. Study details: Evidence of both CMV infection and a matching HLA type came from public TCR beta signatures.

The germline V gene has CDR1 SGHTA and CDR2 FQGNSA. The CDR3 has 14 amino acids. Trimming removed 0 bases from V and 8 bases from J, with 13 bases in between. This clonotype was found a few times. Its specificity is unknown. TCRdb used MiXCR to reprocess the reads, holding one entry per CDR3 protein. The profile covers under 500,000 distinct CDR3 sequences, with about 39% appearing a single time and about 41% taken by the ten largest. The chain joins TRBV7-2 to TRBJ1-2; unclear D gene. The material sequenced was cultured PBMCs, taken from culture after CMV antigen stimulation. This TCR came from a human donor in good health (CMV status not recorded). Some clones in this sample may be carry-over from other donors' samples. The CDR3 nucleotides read TGTGCCAGCAGCTTAGCCTTCCAGAATGCGGGCTACACCTTC. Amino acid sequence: CASSLAFQNAGYTF.